The clone carrying this T cell receptor (beta chain) was found many times. Antigen unknown. Together with a sample-barcoded 5' primer, a J-beta primer mix was included in a second PCR lasting about 7 to 12 cycles. MiXCR was run by TCRdb on the 5' RACE reads, yielding one entry per CDR3 protein. This sample has around 690,000 distinct CDR3 sequences, with under 65% found just once. This specimen belongs to a study of blood T cells in healthy people across ages. Broader study findings: Donors of long life had a larger count of naive CD4+ cells and greater diversity than aged donors. Observed TCR beta diversity per million T cells went down as age went up. This fall followed a roughly linear course with age.

This receptor was obtained from a man aged 60 to 69 in good health. Sequenced material: blood.

The CDR3 DNA reads as TGCGCCAGCAGCCCGGAGCGGGCGGGCAACTATGGCTACACCTTC. It is translated as CASSPERAGNYGYTF. The chain is built from TRBV5-1 and TRBJ1-2; D unclear. Germline assignment: CDR1 SGHRS and CDR2 YFSETQ. Trimming cost V 4 bases and J 2 bases, with 15 bases left between them. The length of the CDR3 is 15 residues.